This T cell receptor (beta chain) was sequenced during a study of Graves' ophthalmopathy and Graves' hyperthyroidism (dated by TCRdb to about 2018). In terms of the full investigation: Peripheral blood samples were taken at the time of initial diagnosis, before any treatment was given. After sampling, hyperthyroidism patients received methimazole starting at 30 mg daily, and ophthalmopathy patients received high-dose intravenous methylprednisolone. A discovery set of more than 90 patients (43 ophthalmopathy, 55 to 65 stable hyperthyroidism) was enrolled to explore V-J signatures distinguishing ophthalmopathy from hyperthyroidism. The study used TCR beta repertoire signatures to distinguish Graves' ophthalmopathy from Graves' hyperthyroidism and to predict progression to ophthalmopathy. An independent validation cohort comprised 18 hyperthyroidism patients and over 15 patients who later progressed from hyperthyroidism to ophthalmopathy. In total, approximately 130 blood samples were TCR-sequenced: around 42 ophthalmopathy, roughly 80 hyperthyroidism and around 17 hyperthyroidism-to-ophthalmopathy patients. T-cell repertoires of thyroid tissue and blood were compared in several hyperthyroidism patients.

Beyond this particular receptor, the publication reports: No statistical method was used to predetermine the sample size, and group allocation was not hidden from the investigators. In cross-validation, the 13-signature model distinguished ophthalmopathy from stable hyperthyroidism with approximately 90% sensitivity and nearly 82% specificity, and in the test set the corresponding values were approximately 80% and 75%. Most of the expanded thyroid clonotypes with a frequency above 0.001 were also detected in blood, and it was suggested that the thyroid immune response may be reflected by blood repertoires. In validation, the model predicted ophthalmopathy progression with more than 70% sensitivity and about 77% specificity; roughly 11 predicted patients were CT-confirmed with GO in a median of 6.5 months.

The ophthalmopathy patients had moderately to severely active disease, with a Clinical Activity Score of 3 or higher, a NOSPECS grade of 4 or higher, and a disease duration of less than 3 months. Patients were excluded if they had other autoimmune diseases, uncontrolled infections, pregnancy or lactation. Clinical symptoms, serum thyroxine, TRAb, thyroid ultrasound and orbital computed tomography were used for diagnosis. PBMCs were isolated from 8 to 10 ml of fresh peripheral blood by Ficoll-Paque density gradient centrifugation. Total RNA was extracted with Trizol reagent and quality-checked on an Agilent 2100 Bioanalyzer. As for this clonotype: No cognate antigen has been identified for it. Base quality data are lacking; no much larger clone is found one base away.

For repertoire sequencing, TCR beta CDR3 regions were amplified from RNA transcripts. A first-round RT-PCR used HTBI primers with the Qiagen OneStep RT-PCR kit, followed by a second-round multiplex PCR, size selection and purification. Libraries were sequenced paired-end with 100 bp reads on an Illumina HiSeq2000. The authors' pipeline ran thus. SOAPnuke was used for read processing, and reads with adapters, uncalled bases, a mean Phred below 15, or no exact constant-primer or identifier match were discarded. COPE v1.2.5 was used to merge the high-quality paired reads. Clonotypes were defined as unique nucleotide sequences and were aligned to IMGT TRB V, D and J references using MiTCR v1.1. The analysis was limited to V-J combinations with a frequency above 0.0001, which together covered 99% to 99.2% of the repertoires. A TCR clonal expansion and chaos score per V-J combination was defined as the ratio of F50 clonal expansion to chaos observed in the TCRdist matrix. Welch's t-statistics and random forest were used to narrow the features down to about twelve V-J combinations, which were then fed into a naive Bayes classifier. Thyroid-blood repertoire similarity was quantified with the Morisita-Horn index. TCRdb reran the public reads through fastp at Q25 and MiXCR, keeping productive beta chains. Records with the same CDR3 protein are collapsed into one entry carrying the most frequent genes and DNA. TCRdb, not the authors, supplied the V and J calls. The sample table records about 740,000 distinct CDR3 sequences; approximately 40% of these occur just once. The ten largest clones capture less than 55% of the sample.

Measured from the cysteine to the phenylalanine, the CDR3 is 14 residues long. CDR3 DNA is the only sequence kept; it has 42 bases, read in frame from the first base. V gives up 5 bases and J gives up 0 bases, and the segment between their germline ends measures 13 bases. CDR1 and CDR2, looked up from the germline V gene (reference sequence), are DFQATT and SNEGSKA. The chain was built from TRBV20-1 and TRBJ1-2, and TRBD1 may be the D gene, going by 6 matching bases. This sequence was found in an adult man with Graves' ophthalmopathy. Sequencing was done on a sample of peripheral blood. The CDR3 is CSAPGTISNYGYTF. DNA sequence: TGCAGTGCTCCCGGGACAATATCTAACTATGGCTACACCTTC.